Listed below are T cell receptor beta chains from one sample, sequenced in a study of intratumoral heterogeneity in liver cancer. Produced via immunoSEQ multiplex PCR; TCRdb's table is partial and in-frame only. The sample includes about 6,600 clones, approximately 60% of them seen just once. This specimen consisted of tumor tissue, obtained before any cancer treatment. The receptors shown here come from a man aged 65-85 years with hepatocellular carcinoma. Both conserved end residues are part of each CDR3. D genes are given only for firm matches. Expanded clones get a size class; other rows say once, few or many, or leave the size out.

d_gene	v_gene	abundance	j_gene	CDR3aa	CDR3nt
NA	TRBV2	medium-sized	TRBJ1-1	CASSERGTGNTEAFF	TGTGCCAGCAGTGAACGGGGGACGGGGAACACTGAAGCTTTCTTT
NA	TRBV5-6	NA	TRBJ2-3	CASSPPVRGDTQYF	TGTGCCAGCAGCCCGCCCGTGCGCGGGGATACGCAGTATTTT
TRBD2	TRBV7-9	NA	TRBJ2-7	CASSPGLAGVYEQYF	TGTGCCAGCAGCCCCGGACTAGCGGGGGTATACGAGCAGTACTTC
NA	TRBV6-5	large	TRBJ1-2	CASNLRGLDYGYTF	TGTGCCAGCAATTTAAGGGGATTGGACTATGGCTACACCTTC
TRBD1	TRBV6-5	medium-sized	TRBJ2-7	CASRGDSLFYEQYF	TGTGCCAGCAGGGGGGACAGCCTCTTCTACGAGCAGTACTTC
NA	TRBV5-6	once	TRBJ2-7	CASSTGVPYEQYF	TGTGCCAGCAGCACGGGAGTCCCCTACGAGCAGTACTTC
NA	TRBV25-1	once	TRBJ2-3	CASTLGGGPDTDTQYF	TGTGCCAGCACTTTAGGGGGTGGGCCGGACACAGATACGCAGTATTTT
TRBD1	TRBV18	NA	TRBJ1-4	CASSPDREIPGEKLFF	TGTGCCAGCTCACCGGACAGGGAAATCCCCGGTGAAAAACTGTTTTTT
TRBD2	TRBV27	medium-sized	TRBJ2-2	CASSERLAGGRTGELFF	TGTGCCAGCAGTGAACGACTAGCGGGGGGCCGGACCGGGGAGCTGTTTTTT
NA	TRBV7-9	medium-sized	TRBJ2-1	CASSTETGPQFF	TGTGCCAGCAGCACCGAGACAGGACCGCAGTTCTTC
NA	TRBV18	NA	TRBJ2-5	CASSSEETQYF	TGTGCCAGCTCCTCTGAAGAGACCCAGTACTTC
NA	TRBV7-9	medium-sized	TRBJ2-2	CASSLGGTNTGELFF	TGTGCCAGCAGCTTGGGGGGTACGAACACCGGGGAGCTGTTTTTT
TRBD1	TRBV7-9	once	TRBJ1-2	CASSLETGGYGYTF	TGTGCCAGCAGCTTAGAAACAGGGGGCTATGGCTACACCTTC
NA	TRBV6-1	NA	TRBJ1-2	CASSEAPEPGYGYTF	TGTGCCAGCAGTGAAGCTCCAGAACCAGGCTATGGCTACACCTTC
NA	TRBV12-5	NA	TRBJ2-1	CASGPRLLPHGAAGPHNSYNEQFF	TGTGCTAGTGGTCCCCGGCTGCTCCCACATGGAGCGGCGGGCCCACATAACTCCTACAATGAGCAGTTCTTC
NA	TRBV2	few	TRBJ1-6	CASSVRGNYNSPLHF	TGTGCCAGCAGTGTGCGGGGAAACTATAATTCACCCCTCCACTTT
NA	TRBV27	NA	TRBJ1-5	CASSPDTGNQPQHF	TGTGCCAGCAGCCCCGACACCGGCAATCAGCCCCAGCATTTT
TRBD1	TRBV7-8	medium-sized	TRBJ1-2	CASSLDGQDYGYTF	TGTGCCAGCAGCTTAGATGGACAGGACTATGGCTACACCTTC
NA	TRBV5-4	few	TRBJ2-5	CASSLNGETQYF	TGTGCCAGCAGCTTAAATGGGGAGACCCAGTACTTC
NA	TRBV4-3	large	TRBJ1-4	CASSQDWQGEKLFF	TGCGCCAGCAGCCAAGATTGGCAGGGAGAAAAACTGTTTTTT
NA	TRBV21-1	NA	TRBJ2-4	CASSGRTSGGKTEAKNIQYF	TGTGCCAGCAGCGGGCGGACTAGCGGGGGGAAAACGGAAGCCAAAAACATTCAGTACTTC
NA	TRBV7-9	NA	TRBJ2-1	CASSLAENEQFF	TGTGCCAGCAGCTTAGCGGAAAATGAGCAGTTCTTC
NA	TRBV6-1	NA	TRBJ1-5	CASERQGNQPQHF	TGTGCCAGCGAGCGACAGGGCAATCAGCCCCAGCATTTT
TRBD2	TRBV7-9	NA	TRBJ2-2	CASSLGLAGPGGELFF	TGTGCCAGCAGTCTCGGACTAGCGGGTCCGGGCGGGGAGCTGTTTTTT
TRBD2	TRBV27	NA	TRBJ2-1	CASSLIRLGLDEQFF	TGTGCCAGCAGTTTGATCCGACTGGGACTAGATGAGCAGTTCTTC
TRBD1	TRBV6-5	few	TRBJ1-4	CASSYRQGLNEKLFF	TGTGCCAGCAGTTACCGACAGGGACTTAATGAAAAACTGTTTTTT
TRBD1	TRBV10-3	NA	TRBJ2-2	CAISEGQGRGELFF	TGTGCCATCAGTGAGGGACAGGGTCGCGGGGAGCTGTTTTTT
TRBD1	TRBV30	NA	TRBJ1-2	CAWRVGQGANYGYTF	TGTGCCTGGAGAGTAGGACAGGGGGCTAACTATGGCTACACCTTC
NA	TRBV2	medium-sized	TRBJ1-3	CASSEVGPGNTIYF	TGTGCCAGCAGTGAAGTTGGGCCTGGAAACACCATATATTTT
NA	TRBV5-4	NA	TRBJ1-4	CASSFSGGNEKLFF	TGTGCCAGCAGCTTTTCTGGGGGGAATGAAAAACTGTTTTTT
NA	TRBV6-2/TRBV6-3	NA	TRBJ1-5	CASSPQDGMVQPQHF	TGTGCCAGCAGCCCTCAGGACGGGATGGTTCAGCCCCAGCATTTT
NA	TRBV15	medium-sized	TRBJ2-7	CATSQGQPGQYF	TGTGCCACCAGCCAAGGACAGCCCGGGCAGTACTTC
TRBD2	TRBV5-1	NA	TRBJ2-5	CASSSGTSGGAETQYF	TGCGCCAGCAGCTCCGGGACTAGCGGGGGGGCGGAGACCCAGTACTTC
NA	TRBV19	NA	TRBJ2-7	CASSIAGKSSYEQYF	TGTGCCAGTAGTATAGCAGGGAAGAGCTCCTACGAGCAGTACTTC
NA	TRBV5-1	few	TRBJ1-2	CASSLGDGRSVDGYTF	TGCGCCAGCAGCTTGGGGGACGGGCGTTCCGTCGATGGCTACACCTTC
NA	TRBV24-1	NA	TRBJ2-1	CATSDPYNEQFF	TGTGCCACCAGTGATCCGTACAATGAGCAGTTCTTC
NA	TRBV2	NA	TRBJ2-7	CASTTRGRQYF	TGTGCCAGTACGACAAGGGGAAGGCAGTACTTC
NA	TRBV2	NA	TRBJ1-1	CASSEQGNTEAFF	TGTGCCAGCAGTGAACAGGGGAACACTGAAGCTTTCTTT
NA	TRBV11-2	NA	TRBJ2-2	CASSWDRQNTGELFF	TGTGCCAGCAGTTGGGACCGTCAGAACACCGGGGAGCTGTTTTTT
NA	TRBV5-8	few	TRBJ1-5	CASSSYRVNQPQHF	TGTGCCAGCAGCTCCTACAGGGTTAATCAGCCCCAGCATTTT
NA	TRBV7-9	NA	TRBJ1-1	CASTHRAANTEAFF	TGTGCCAGCACGCACAGGGCGGCGAACACTGAAGCTTTCTTT
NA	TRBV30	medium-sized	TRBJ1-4	CAWNTGLKEKLFF	TGTGCCTGGAACACAGGGTTGAAGGAAAAACTGTTTTTT
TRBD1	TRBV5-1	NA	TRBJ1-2	CASSLDPGTAYGYTF	TGCGCCAGCAGCTTGGACCCCGGGACAGCCTATGGCTACACCTTC
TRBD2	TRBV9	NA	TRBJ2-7	CASSKSGGGYEQYF	TGTGCCAGCAGCAAAAGCGGGGGCGGTTACGAGCAGTACTTC
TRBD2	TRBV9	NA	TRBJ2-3	CASSVGLAGTDTQYF	TGTGCCAGCAGCGTAGGCCTAGCGGGCACAGATACGCAGTATTTT
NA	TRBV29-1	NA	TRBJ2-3	CSVDPPDTQYF	TGCAGCGTTGACCCCCCGGATACGCAGTATTTT
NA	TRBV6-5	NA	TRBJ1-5	CASSSLGGSQPQHF	TGTGCCAGCAGCTCCTTAGGGGGAAGTCAGCCCCAGCATTTT
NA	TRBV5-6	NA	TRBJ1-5	CASSLAVEKPQHF	TGTGCCAGCAGCTTGGCGGTAGAAAAGCCCCAGCATTTT